The 23 T cell receptor beta chains presented below share a single source sample, sequenced in a study of radiotherapy plus CTLA-4 blockade in lung cancer. Sequenced by immunoSEQ multiplex PCR; TCRdb stores in-frame clones only, minus some. The sample consists of roughly 50,000 clones, roughly four fifths of them appearing once. Sequencing was performed on peripheral blood, taken from a patient treated with radiotherapy plus ipilimumab. The receptor source for this set is a human donor with non-small cell lung cancer who had stable disease on radiotherapy plus ipilimumab.

The chain employs TRBV18 and TRBJ1-5, with D hard to call. This CDR3 comprises 16 residues. CDR1 is KGHSH, CDR2 LQKENI, per germline. Trimming stripped 3 bases from V and 11 bases from J, with 23 bases between. For the CDR3, the DNA is TGTGCCAGCTCACCCCAAGGGATCGCGTGGAATCAAGCCCAGCATTTT. Protein: CASSPQGIAWNQAQHF.

The chain is built from TRBV27 and TRBJ1-1; no clear D. CDR3 length equals 13 residues. The V gene lost 1 base and the J gene lost 1 base, with 4 bases spanning the gap. Germline V gives CDR1 MNHEY, CDR2 SMNVEV (reference sequence). The CDR3 sequence: CASSLYKNTEAFF. Here the CDR3 DNA reads TGTGCCAGCAGTTTATACAAGAACACTGAAGCTTTCTTT.

The chain employs TRBV2 and TRBJ1-2, with D maybe TRBD1 (6 bases). The CDR3 is 15 residues long. V was trimmed by 7 bases and J by 7 bases, leaving 22 bases between them. Germline V lookup: CDR1 SNHLY, CDR2 FYNNEI. The CDR3 nucleotides read TGTGCCAGCACACAACCCAACCCCACAGGGAGTGGCTACACCTTC. Protein product: CASTQPNPTGSGYTF.

This chain uses TRBV15 with TRBJ1-2; D perhaps matches TRBD1 (6 bases). The V end was cut by 3 bases, the J end by 2 bases, with 10 bases between. The CDR3 runs 14 residues. Per germline, CDR1 LNHNV and CDR2 YYDKDF (reference sequence). CDR3: CATSRGRGNYGYTF. The CDR3 coding sequence is TGTGCCACCAGCAGGGGCAGGGGAAACTATGGCTACACCTTC.

The rearrangement joins TRBV5-4 to TRBJ1-3; the D gene is possibly TRBD1 (6 bases). The CDR3 covers 18 residues. V was clipped by 5 bases and J by 2 bases, with 23 bases between them. The V gene's germline CDR1 is SGHNT and CDR2 YYREEE (reference sequence). This chain's CDR3 is CASRNTTQGKIAGNTIYF. The CDR3 nucleotides are TGTGCCAGCAGGAATACCACACAGGGAAAGATCGCTGGAAACACCATATATTTT.

There are a few counts of this clone. V gene TRBV5-5 combines with J gene TRBJ1-1; 7 bases are shared with TRBD1. Germline V gives CDR1 SGHKS, CDR2 YYEKEE (reference sequence). J lost 4 bases, V lost 3 bases, and 6 bases had no gene match. CDR3 length equals 14 residues. The DNA for the CDR3 is TGTGCCAGCAGCTCCTCAGGGGGTCTCACTGAAGCTTTCTTT. This gives the protein CASSSSGGLTEAFF.

J is TRBJ2-7 and V is TRBV4-1; 10 positions match TRBD1. The CDR3 totals 13 residues. CDR1 and CDR2 (germline): MGHRA, YSYEKL. J gave up 6 bases and V 6 bases, and 5 bases lay outside the gene matches. The CDR3 sequence: CASSRQGAGEQYF. CDR3 DNA: TGCGCCAGCAGTAGACAGGGGGCGGGCGAGCAGTACTTC.

The V call is TRBV7-9, the J call TRBJ1-2; D unresolved. The CDR3 covers 14 residues. Trimming took 7 bases from V and 0 from J, leaving 12 bases between them. Germline CDR1 is SEHNR and CDR2 is FQNEAQ (reference sequence). This CDR3 reads CASNSLPTNYGYTF. As DNA, the CDR3 is TGTGCCAGCAACTCCCTCCCAACTAACTATGGCTACACCTTC.

The chain combines TRBV5-4 with TRBJ1-1, with D hard to call. Germline V gives CDR1 SGHNT, CDR2 YYREEE (reference sequence). The CDR3 consists of 13 residues. Trimming stripped 4 bases from V and 5 bases from J, with 12 bases between. In nucleotides, the CDR3 is TGTGCCAGCAGCCCCGAGTTGGGGACTGAAGCTTTCTTT. Its protein product is CASSPELGTEAFF.

This clone was seen more than once but under ten times. The chain carries TRBV7-3 and TRBJ2-1; D is unresolved. Trimming removed 4 bases at V and 3 bases at J, with 10 bases between. The CDR3 sequence is 14 residues long. Germline CDR1 is SGHTA and CDR2 is FQGTGA. The CDR3 bases are TGTGCCAGCAGCTATAGTGGGGTCTACAATGAGCAGTTCTTC. Amino acid sequence: CASSYSGVYNEQFF.

The rearrangement links TRBV6-1 to TRBJ2-1, with D uncertain. Germline V gene data show CDR1 as MNHNS and CDR2 as SASEGT. V lost 1 base to trimming and J lost 0 bases, with 4 bases between them. The CDR3 consists of 14 residues. CDR3 in amino acids: CASSEEISYNEQFF. CDR3 DNA: TGTGCCAGCAGTGAAGAGATCTCCTACAATGAGCAGTTCTTC.

J is TRBJ2-6 and V is TRBV11-2; D is perhaps TRBD2 (6 bases). The CDR3 spans 18 residues. V was cut by 5 bases and J by 0 bases, with 17 bases left in between. The germline gives CDR1 SGHAT, CDR2 FQNNGV. CDR3 sequence reads: CASSAREAATSGANVLTF. CDR3 coding DNA: TGTGCCAGCAGCGCCAGGGAGGCCGCAACCTCTGGGGCCAACGTCCTGACTTTC.

The rearrangement uses TRBV28 and TRBJ1-1; 7 positions match TRBD1. Germline V lookup: CDR1 MDHEN, CDR2 SYDVKM. The CDR3 sequence is 16 residues long. V lost 1 base, J lost 1 base, and 6 bases stayed unmatched. CDR3 protein: CASSLSLDRANTEAFF. CDR3 DNA: TGTGCCAGCAGTTTATCCCTCGACAGGGCGAACACTGAAGCTTTCTTT.

The genes are TRBV11-2 and TRBJ2-5; D gene ambiguous. The CDR3 length is 15 residues. Looked up from germline, CDR1 is SGHAT and CDR2 is FQNNGV. Deletions cut 5 bases from V and 4 bases from J, with 17 bases between. In nucleotides, the CDR3 is TGTGCCAGCAGCAGGGTCCGGTGGACGGGAGAGACCCAGTACTTC. Translation gives CASSRVRWTGETQYF.

The chain combines TRBV9 with TRBJ1-2; D gene ambiguous. Germline CDR1 SGDLS, CDR2 YYNGEE. The CDR3 is 13 amino acids. With 3 bases removed from V and 7 bases from J, the gap between germline ends came to 13 bases. CDR3 sequence reads: CASSGRGKGGYTF. The CDR3 bases are TGTGCCAGCAGCGGTAGAGGGAAGGGTGGCTACACCTTC. Complete variable domain (other parts from reference TRBV9 and TRBJ1-2): DSGVTQTPKHLITATGQRVTLRCSPRSGDLSVYWYQQSLDQGLQFLIQYYNGEERAKGNILERFSAQQFPDLHSELNLSSLELGDSALYFCASSGRGKGGYTFGSGTRLTVV.

This clone was seen only a few times. CDR3 nucleotides: TGTGCCAGCAGTTACTCGCCTGGGGTGGTGGGAAACACCATATATTTT. Protein sequence: CASSYSPGVVGNTIYF. The chain is built from TRBV6-5 and TRBJ1-3; D not certain. Germline V gene data show CDR1 as MNHEY and CDR2 as SVGAGI. The CDR3 is 16 residues long. Trimming pared 0 bases from V and 4 bases from J, leaving 13 bases between.

J is TRBJ1-1 and V is TRBV2; possibly TRBD1 for D (6 bases). This CDR3 comprises 13 residues. Looked up from germline, CDR1 is SNHLY and CDR2 is FYNNEI. Trimming took off 4 bases at V and 2 bases at J, with 8 bases between the two ends. CDR3 amino acids: CASSGQANTEAFF. The CDR3 region has the DNA TGTGCCAGCAGTGGACAGGCCAACACTGAAGCTTTCTTT.

The chain couples TRBV5-6 to TRBJ1-2; 8 bases match TRBD1. Looked up from germline, CDR1 is SGHDT and CDR2 is YYEEEE. The CDR3 length is 14 residues. J lost 8 bases, V lost 0 bases, and 6 bases had no gene match. The CDR3 DNA reads TGTGCCAGCAGCTTGGAGGCCAGGGGGCCCGGCTACACCTTC. This sequence encodes CASSLEARGPGYTF.

The chain is built from TRBV18 and TRBJ2-5, with a possible D match to TRBD2 (5 bases). The CDR3 runs 14 residues. V was trimmed by 3 bases and J by 5 bases, leaving 13 bases between them. Germline assignment: CDR1 KGHSH and CDR2 LQKENI. The CDR3 coding sequence is TGTGCCAGCTCACCTGTGGAGGAAACCGAGACCCAGTACTTC. Its protein is CASSPVEETETQYF.

The chain carries TRBV6-6 and TRBJ2-7, with 8 bases matching TRBD1. The CDR3 length is 13 residues. Germline trimming cut 6 bases from V and 3 bases from J; bases unmatched to any gene: 4. Germline V gives CDR1 MNHNY, CDR2 SVGAGI (reference sequence). This CDR3 is CASRDGTGYEQYF. In DNA form, the CDR3 reads TGTGCCAGCAGAGACGGGACAGGCTACGAGCAGTACTTC.

The chain employs TRBV2 and TRBJ1-2; 9 bases map to TRBD1. Germline CDR1 and CDR2: SNHLY and FYNNEI. Trimming took 6 bases from V and 7 from J; bases not matched to a gene: 9. This CDR3 contains 14 residues. DNA for the CDR3: TGTGCCAGCAGGCGGGACAGGGAGATCGGTGGCTACACCTTC. Translated: CASRRDREIGGYTF.

Remarks on this clone: The sample carries other DNA sequences with the same CDR3. V usage is TRBV15 and J usage is TRBJ1-5; TRBD1 aligns across 7 bases. After removal of 0 bases from V and 7 bases from J, the junction contained 9 bases not matched to a gene. The length of the CDR3 is 16 residues. The germline V gene has CDR1 LNHNV and CDR2 YYDKDF (reference sequence). CDR3 loop: CATSRDPGGVNQPQHF. DNA for the CDR3: TGTGCCACCAGCAGAGACCCAGGGGGTGTTAACCAGCCCCAGCATTTT.

The chain is built from TRBV2 and TRBJ1-2, with D possibly being TRBD1 (5 bases). The V gene lost 3 bases and the J gene lost 0 bases, with 8 bases spanning the gap. The CDR3 consists of 14 residues. Germline values: CDR1 SNHLY, CDR2 FYNNEI. The DNA of the CDR3 is TGTGCCAGCAGTGATCAGGGAACTAACTATGGCTACACCTTC. It specifies CASSDQGTNYGYTF.